This entry lists 6 T cell receptor beta chains sequenced from one sample in a study of naive CD8 T cells in extremely preterm neonates. Here immunoSEQ multiplex PCR was the method, and the copy in TCRdb shows in-frame clones only, minus some. The sample carries several thousand clones, 95% to 98% recorded once. Sequenced input: naive CD8+ T cells from blood. These receptors came from a human donor in good health.

The rearrangement links TRBV5-8 to TRBJ1-3, with D perhaps matching TRBD1 (5 bases). The CDR3 runs 17 residues. Germline assignment: CDR1 SGHTS and CDR2 YDEGEE. V was cut by 0 bases and J by 0 bases, with 13 bases left in between. CDR3 sequence reads: CASSLAWARDSGNTIYF. CDR3 DNA: TGTGCCAGCAGCTTGGCATGGGCCAGGGACTCTGGAAACACCATATATTTT. Complete variable domain (other parts from reference TRBV5-8 and TRBJ1-3): EAGVTQSPTHLIKTRGQQATLRCSPISGHTSVYWYQQALGLGLQFLLWYDEGEERNRGNFPPRFSGRQFPNYSSELNVNALELEDSALYLCASSLAWARDSGNTIYFGEGSWLTVV.

This CDR3 is CASGTGTDTQYF. The CDR3 DNA sequence: TGTGCCAGCGGGACAGGGACAGATACGCAGTATTTT. This rearrangement joins TRBV6-6 to TRBJ2-3; TRBD1 matches at 9 bases. This CDR3 contains 12 residues. Germline-derived CDR1 and CDR2 are MNHNY and SVGAGI (reference sequence). The J segment lost 3 bases and the V segment lost 8 bases, leaving 0 bases of the junction unmatched.

This chain links TRBV29-1 with TRBJ2-3; D is possibly TRBD2 (5 bases). The germline V gene encodes CDR1 SQVTM and CDR2 ANQGSEA. The CDR3 contains 12 residues. V was shortened by 4 bases and J by 4 bases, with 9 bases between the two germline ends. CDR3: CSVVVGADTQYF. In nucleotides, the CDR3 is TGCAGCGTTGTGGTGGGAGCAGATACGCAGTATTTT.

The V gene is TRBV4-3, the J gene TRBJ2-1; D is perhaps TRBD2 (6 bases). The CDR3 is 15 residues long. V was pared by 1 base and J by 4 bases, with 11 bases between. Germline V gene lookup returns CDR1 LGHNA and CDR2 YSLEER. CDR3 coding DNA: TGCGCCAGCAGCCAAGGGCAGGGAGGATACAATGAGCAGTTCTTC. It codes for CASSQGQGGYNEQFF.

CDR3 DNA: TGCGCCAGCAGCTTGGCATCCCCCACAGATACGCAGTATTTT. As protein: CASSLASPTDTQYF. The chain recombines TRBV5-1 with TRBJ2-3; unclear D gene. Germline V gene lookup returns CDR1 SGHRS and CDR2 YFSETQ. Trimming pared 0 bases from V and 2 bases from J, leaving 7 bases between. The CDR3 is made up of 14 amino acids.

The V and J genes are TRBV10-1 and TRBJ1-1, with D possibly TRBD1 on 5 matching bases. V was cut by 0 bases and J by 8 bases, with 10 bases left in between. Germline V gene lookup returns CDR1 WNHNN and CDR2 SYGVQD (reference sequence). The length of the CDR3 is 13 residues. The CDR3 coding sequence is TGCGCCAGCAGTGAGTCGATAGGGGCCGAAGCTTTCTTT. Translated, it gives CASSESIGAEAFF.